This record covers a single TCR beta chain. Its target is unknown. This entry is derived from a study of cytotoxic CD8 clonotypes in ibrutinib-treated CLL. Study details: The group held over nine relapsed/refractory and roughly 15 treatment-naive patients, with around 18 IGHV unmutated. Productive templates per sample averaged nearly 260,000; productive rearrangements, about 89,000. Study findings and constraints: Clonality climbed at ibrutinib response, then dropped toward baseline at progression.

Germline loops: CDR1 SGHDT, CDR2 YYEEEE. V lost 0 bases and J 8 bases, leaving 7 bases between the germline ends. The CDR3 has 12 residues. Investigators sought sequencing depths of between 1 in 200,000 and 1 in 1 million T cells. The repertoire was sequenced with immunoSEQ multiplex PCR; TCRdb's copy has only in-frame clones and lacks some. The table lists about 68,000 clones, about 63% of them singletons. The clonotype originates from a human donor with chronic lymphocytic leukemia. The chain carries TRBV5-6 and TRBJ2-3; D is ambiguous. The material was PBMCs, obtained after 12 months of ibrutinib treatment. CDR3: CASSLVPGTQYF. CDR3 coding DNA: TGTGCCAGCAGCTTGGTTCCTGGTACGCAGTATTTT.